The rows below give T cell receptor beta chains drawn from one sample of a study of CD8 T cells in ankylosing spondylitis. TCRdb independently ran MiXCR on the 5' RACE reads; one entry per CDR3 protein. This table holds hundreds of thousands of distinct CDR3 sequences, 10% to 15% found once. The specimen was blood, either unsorted or a sorted T cell fraction (not recorded which). Every receptor here comes from a male donor with ankylosing spondylitis. The CDR3 runs from the conserved cysteine through the conserved F or W. A D gene is named only where the DNA matches it firmly. The size field is filled for only some rows; it gives once, few, many or a size class.

V	D	size	J	DNA	CDR3
TRBV7-2	.	few	TRBJ1-2	TGTGCCAGCAGCTTAGCACCGGTAGCTAACTATGGCTACACCTTC	CASSLAPVANYGYTF
TRBV7-2	.	few	TRBJ2-7	TGTGCCAGCAGCCGTTCGTGGGACATCTCCTACGAGCAGTACTTC	CASSRSWDISYEQYF
TRBV28	TRBD1	.	TRBJ1-5	TGTGCCAGCAGTACTGGGACAGGGGGCTATCAGCCCCAGCATTTT	CASSTGTGGYQPQHF
TRBV4-2	.	many	TRBJ2-3	TGTGCCGCGACTAGCACAGATACGCAGTATTTT	CAATSTDTQYF
TRBV5-1	TRBD2	few	TRBJ2-5	TGCGCCAGCAGCTTGACGGACGGGGGGGAGACCCAGTACTTC	CASSLTDGGETQYF
TRBV6-6	.	.	TRBJ1-6	TGTGCCAGCAGTGGACAGTGGGATTCACCCCTCCACTTT	CASSGQWDSPLHF
TRBV21-1	.	.	TRBJ2-1	TGTGCCAGCACTCGAGGGTCCGGGACAGGGGGCCCCGGGCCCTACAATGAGCAGTTCTTC	CASTRGSGTGGPGPYNEQFF
TRBV5-1	.	few	TRBJ1-1	TGCGCCAGCAGCGCTACGGGTTACAACACTGAAGCTTTCTTT	CASSATGYNTEAFF
TRBV10-3	TRBD2	.	TRBJ2-3	TGTGCCATCAGTGAGCCGACTAGCGGGAGTTCAGATACGCAGTATTTT	CAISEPTSGSSDTQYF
TRBV4-2	.	many	TRBJ1-2	TGTGCCAGCAGCCAAGAATGGTCCAGTGGATCTGGCTACACCTTC	CASSQEWSSGSGYTF
TRBV13	.	.	TRBJ2-3	TGTGCCAGCAGCACTAGGATAACGTCAGATACGCAGTATTTT	CASSTRITSDTQYF
TRBV7-2	.	few	TRBJ2-1	TGTGCCAGCAGCTTAGGGGTCACCGAGCAGTTCTTC	CASSLGVTEQFF
TRBV29-1	TRBD2	many	TRBJ2-1	TGCAGCGTTGGGGGACTAGCGGGACCCAATGAGCAGTTCTTC	CSVGGLAGPNEQFF
TRBV6-1	.	.	TRBJ2-1	TGTGCCAGCATATCCCCAGCGCGAGGTGAGCAGTTCTTC	CASISPARGEQFF
TRBV4-1	.	few	TRBJ1-3	TGCGCCAGCAGCCGACTAGCGACAGTCCTAGAGTTTGGAAACACCATATATTTT	CASSRLATVLEFGNTIYF
TRBV27	TRBD1	many	TRBJ1-1	TGTGCCAGCAGTTCCTCCCATACATTGACAGGGCGGAATGAAGCTTTCTTT	CASSSSHTLTGRNEAFF